The source of this T cell receptor beta chain is a study of blood T cells in healthy people across ages. Study observations and caveats: Age showed a roughly linear inverse relationship with TCR beta diversity per million T cells. Donor CMV infection status was unknown, possibly confounding age-related changes in expanded clonotypes.

Unmatched junction bases numbered 10, after V lost 5 bases and J lost 2 bases. The CDR3 is 16 amino acids. Germline lookup yields CDR1 KGHSH and CDR2 LQKENI. Alongside a J-beta primer mix, a sample-barcoded 5' primer served in a second PCR lasting roughly 7 to 12 cycles. TCRdb itself ran the 5' RACE reads through MiXCR, one entry per CDR3 protein. The sample records about 780,000 distinct CDR3 sequences, more than 35% being singletons. Note on this clonotype: Its antigen is currently unknown.

J is TRBJ2-3 and V is TRBV18, with 7 bases lining up with TRBD1. The receptor comes from a man older than 75 in good health. The sequencing sample was made of blood. The CDR3 bases are TGTGCCAGCTCAACAGCCGGGACAGCACCCACAGATACGCAGTATTTT. Translated, it gives CASSTAGTAPTDTQYF.